The rows below give T cell receptor beta chains drawn from one sample of a study of T cells in Graves' hyperthyroidism and ophthalmopathy. Via MiXCR, TCRdb re-called the multiplex PCR reads, giving one row per CDR3 protein. The repertoire consists of a few hundred thousand distinct CDR3 sequences, with about a sixth occurring once and the leading ten covering 2.5% to 4%. Sequencing was done on a sample of blood. These receptors were taken from a woman aged 40 to 50 with Graves' ophthalmopathy. The CDR3 runs from the conserved cysteine through the conserved F or W. The D gene is left open where the match is weak. Clone size is not always given. Where it is, it says once, few, many or a class for expanded clones.

TRBV6-5	NA	NA	TRBJ1-2	CASSYSMRPRYGYTF	TGTGCCAGCAGTTACTCGATGAGGCCTAGATATGGCTACACCTTC
TRBV12-3/TRBV12-4	NA	few	TRBJ1-3	CATAAGGPGNTIYF	TGTGCCACCGCAGCGGGGGGCCCTGGAAACACCATATATTTT
TRBV18	NA	many	TRBJ2-1	CASSPGILGEQFF	TGTGCCAGCTCACCTGGGATCTTGGGCGAGCAGTTCTTC
TRBV20-1	NA	many	TRBJ2-1	CSARPRDQQTNEQFF	TGCAGTGCTAGACCCCGGGATCAGCAAACCAATGAGCAGTTCTTC
TRBV3-1	TRBD2	NA	TRBJ2-3	CASSQVSIAGATDTQYF	TGTGCCAGCAGCCAAGTATCGATAGCGGGAGCGACAGATACGCAGTATTTT
TRBV5-1	NA	NA	TRBJ1-1	CASSSDRESFF	TGCGCCAGCAGCTCAGACAGAGAATCTTTCTTT
TRBV30	NA	many	TRBJ1-2	CAWSVVRGRGYTF	TGTGCCTGGAGTGTAGTAAGGGGAAGGGGCTACACCTTC
TRBV9	TRBD1	NA	TRBJ1-5	CASSGTGGEGQPQHF	TGTGCCAGCAGCGGTACAGGGGGAGAGGGTCAGCCCCAGCATTTT
TRBV6-2/TRBV6-3	NA	NA	TRBJ1-1	CASSVQPDTEAFF	TGTGCCAGCAGTGTTCAGCCAGACACTGAAGCTTTCTTT
TRBV18	TRBD1	many	TRBJ1-6	CASSPDRANSPLHF	TGTGCCAGCTCACCGGACAGGGCCAATTCACCCCTCCACTTT
TRBV2	NA	many	TRBJ1-2	CATRSPDNYGYTF	TGTGCCACCAGATCCCCGGACAACTATGGCTACACCTTC
TRBV10-3	TRBD2	few	TRBJ2-1	CATSGGLATDNEQFF	TGTGCCACCTCAGGGGGACTAGCGACCGACAATGAGCAGTTCTTC
TRBV7-9	NA	NA	TRBJ2-3	CASSWAGDTQYF	TGTGCCAGCAGTTGGGCCGGAGATACGCAGTATTTT
TRBV6-1	NA	many	TRBJ2-4	CASSERSLTKNIQYF	TGTGCCAGCAGTGAAAGGAGCCTAACCAAAAACATTCAGTACTTC
TRBV7-8	NA	many	TRBJ2-2	CASSLFEGNTGELFF	TGTGCCAGCAGCTTATTCGAGGGTAACACCGGGGAGCTGTTTTTT
TRBV5-6	TRBD1	NA	TRBJ1-2	CASRLSPDRGPNYGYTF	TGTGCCAGCAGGCTCTCCCCCGACAGGGGGCCTAACTATGGCTACACCTTC
TRBV11-2	NA	many	TRBJ1-3	CASSVDGGTGNTIYF	TGTGCCAGCAGCGTAGACGGGGGGACCGGAAACACCATATATTTT
TRBV5-1	NA	many	TRBJ2-1	CASSLDGLASNEQFF	TGCGCCAGCAGCTTGGATGGATTAGCTAGCAATGAGCAGTTCTTC
TRBV12-3/TRBV12-4	NA	NA	TRBJ1-5	CASRFRVSSNQPQHF	TGTGCCAGCAGATTCAGGGTTTCGAGCAATCAGCCCCAGCATTTT
TRBV20-1	TRBD1	few	TRBJ1-2	CSAPARQGTFYGYTF	TGCAGTGCTCCAGCTAGACAGGGGACATTCTATGGCTACACCTTC
TRBV28	NA	many	TRBJ1-2	CASSFGGLGYGYTF	TGTGCCAGCAGTTTTGGGGGATTGGGCTATGGCTACACCTTC
TRBV7-3	NA	many	TRBJ2-2	CASSEGYGAGELFF	TGTGCCAGCAGCGAGGGATACGGCGCCGGGGAGCTGTTTTTT
TRBV28	NA	many	TRBJ1-5	CASTLTPGAGSNQPQHF	TGTGCCAGCACCCTTACCCCGGGCGCGGGTAGCAATCAGCCCCAGCATTTT
TRBV5-1	NA	many	TRBJ2-7	CASSLGSSISSYEQYF	TGCGCCAGCAGCTTGGGGTCGTCCATAAGCTCCTACGAGCAGTACTTC
TRBV2	TRBD2	many	TRBJ2-7	CASSTGTSGTYEQYF	TGTGCCAGCAGCACGGGGACTAGCGGAACCTACGAGCAGTACTTC
TRBV29-1	NA	few	TRBJ2-3	CSGPHVGRLRTDTQYF	TGCAGCGGTCCCCACGTGGGGCGACTGCGCACAGATACGCAGTATTTT
TRBV27	NA	few	TRBJ1-1	CASRGGDTEAFF	TGTGCCAGCAGAGGGGGGGACACTGAAGCTTTCTTT
TRBV28	TRBD2	many	TRBJ2-7	CATRGHSGSYEQYF	TGTGCCACTCGGGGACATAGCGGGAGCTACGAGCAGTACTTC
TRBV11-2	NA	NA	TRBJ1-1	CASRGLDGTEAFF	TGTGCCAGCAGGGGGCTTGACGGCACTGAAGCTTTCTTT
TRBV5-1	NA	many	TRBJ1-1	CASSLEGMNTEAFF	TGCGCCAGCAGCTTGGAGGGAATGAACACTGAAGCTTTCTTT
TRBV2	NA	many	TRBJ1-1	CASRPRQASGTEAFF	TGTGCCAGCAGGCCCAGACAGGCCTCGGGCACTGAAGCTTTCTTT
TRBV5-1	NA	few	TRBJ1-1	CASSRGSRNTEAFF	TGCGCCAGCAGTCGTGGTAGTAGGAACACTGAAGCTTTCTTT
TRBV3-1	NA	NA	TRBJ2-3	CASSLKPGSQYF	TGTGCCAGCAGCCTGAAGCCCGGTTCGCAGTATTTT
TRBV28	NA	many	TRBJ2-5	CASSFGGKGFQSETQYF	TGTGCCAGCAGTTTCGGGGGTAAGGGGTTTCAGTCAGAGACCCAGTACTTC
TRBV10-2	NA	NA	TRBJ1-1	CASATVMNTEAFF	TGCGCCAGCGCGACAGTCATGAACACTGAAGCTTTCTTT
TRBV15	TRBD2	many	TRBJ2-3	CATSRVRGRGGADTQYF	TGTGCCACCAGCAGAGTTCGCGGGAGGGGAGGCGCAGATACGCAGTATTTT
TRBV11-2	TRBD2	many	TRBJ2-7	CASSSRTSGSSYEQYF	TGTGCCAGCAGCTCCCGGACTAGCGGCAGCTCCTACGAGCAGTACTTC
TRBV12-3/TRBV12-4	NA	NA	TRBJ2-3	CASSSPPLTDMQYF	TGTGCCAGCAGTTCACCCCCACTCACAGATATGCAGTATTTT
TRBV20-1	TRBD2	many	TRBJ2-2	CSAPGLAMNTGELFF	TGCAGTGCTCCGGGACTAGCTATGAACACCGGGGAGCTGTTTTTT